This T cell receptor (beta chain) was obtained from a study of T cell responses to AZD1222 COVID-19 vaccine. This CDR3 is built from 17 residues. Per the germline V gene, CDR1 is KGHDR and CDR2 is SFDVKD. The trim removed 3 bases at V and 4 bases at J, leaving 10 bases unmatched. Study findings and constraints: All repertoire sampling was performed exclusively after the peak T cell response.

Regarding this clone: Its target is not known.

Some clones are missing from TCRdb's copy, which holds only in-frame ones; the method was immunoSEQ multiplex PCR. The data show 90,000 to 150,000 clones, with roughly nine tenths seen just once and roughly 2.3% held by the top ten. This sequence joins TRBV24-1 and TRBJ2-1; 8 bases are shared with TRBD1. The origin of this receptor is an adult in good health. The sequencing here drew on peripheral blood, taken on day 0 of AZD1222 vaccination. CDR3: CATSDPTPGQEYNEQFF. The DNA of the CDR3 is TGTGCCACCAGTGATCCGACCCCGGGACAGGAATACAATGAGCAGTTCTTC.